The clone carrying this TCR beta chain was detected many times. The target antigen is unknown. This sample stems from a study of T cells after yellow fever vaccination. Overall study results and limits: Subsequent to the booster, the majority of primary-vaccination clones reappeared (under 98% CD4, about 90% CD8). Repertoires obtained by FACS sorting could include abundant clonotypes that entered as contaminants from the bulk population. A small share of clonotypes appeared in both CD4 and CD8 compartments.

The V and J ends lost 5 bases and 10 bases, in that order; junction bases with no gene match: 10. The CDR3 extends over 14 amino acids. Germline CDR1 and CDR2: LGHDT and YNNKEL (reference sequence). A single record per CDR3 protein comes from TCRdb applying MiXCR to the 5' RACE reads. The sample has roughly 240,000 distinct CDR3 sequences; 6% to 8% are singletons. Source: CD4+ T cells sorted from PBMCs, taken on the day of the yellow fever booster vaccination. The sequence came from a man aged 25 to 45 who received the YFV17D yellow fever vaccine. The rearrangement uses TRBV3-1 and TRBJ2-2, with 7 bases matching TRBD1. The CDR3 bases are TGTGCCAGCAGCTTGTGGAAAGGGGGCGAGGAGCTGTTTTTT. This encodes CASSLWKGGEELFF. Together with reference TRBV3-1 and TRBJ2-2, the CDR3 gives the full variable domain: DTAVSQTPKYLVTQMGNDKSIKCEQNLGHDTMYWYKQDSKKFLKIMFSYNNKELIINETVPNRFSPKSPDKAHLNLHINSLELGDSAVYFCASSLWKGGEELFFGEGSRLTVL.